This record looks at one T cell receptor (beta chain) sequence and its context. What it binds is not known. TCRdb re-analysed the RACE reads in MiXCR, keeping a single row per CDR3 protein. The profile shows under 200,000 distinct CDR3 sequences, 14% of them singletons. The data originate from a study of human T cells and chemical hapten exposure. As for the study in general: Diphenylcyclopropenone doses were given weekly to the scalps of patients across the roughly 24-week study.

Time point denoted: patch test 1, 2 weeks after DPC sensitization. Treatment of the sample: therapeutic diphenylcyclopropenone sensitization with weekly scalp DPC. Each patch-test visit's blood sample preceded patch application. The germline CDR1 and CDR2 sequences are SEHNR and FQNEAQ (reference sequence). V shed 4 bases and J 6 bases; nucleotides not matched to a gene: 9. The CDR3 has 16 amino acids. General observations from the study: Following DPC sensitization, TCRs present above 1 in 1000 frequency showed no change.

This receptor was obtained from a woman in her thirties with alopecia areata. Some clones in this sample may be carry-over from other donors' samples. V gene TRBV7-9 combines with J gene TRBJ1-2; 12 bases line up with TRBD1. Specimen: whole blood, collected in connection with sensitization to the hapten diphenylcyclopropenone (DPC). DNA for the CDR3: TGTGCCAGCAGCTCCTTAACCGGGACAGGGGGCGATGGCTACACCTTC. Its translation: CASSSLTGTGGDGYTF.